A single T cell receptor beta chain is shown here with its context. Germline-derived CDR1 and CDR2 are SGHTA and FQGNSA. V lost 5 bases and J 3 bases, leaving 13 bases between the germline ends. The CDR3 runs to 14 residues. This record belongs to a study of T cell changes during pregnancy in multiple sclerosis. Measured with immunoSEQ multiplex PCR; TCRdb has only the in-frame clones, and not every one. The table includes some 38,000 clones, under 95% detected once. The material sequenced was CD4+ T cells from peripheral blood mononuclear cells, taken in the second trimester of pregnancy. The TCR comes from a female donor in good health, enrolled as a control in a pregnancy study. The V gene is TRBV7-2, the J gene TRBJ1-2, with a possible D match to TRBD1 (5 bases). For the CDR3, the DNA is TGTGCCAGCAGCCGAGCGGGGGTCGACTATGGCTACACCTTC. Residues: CASSRAGVDYGYTF.